What follows are 2 T cell receptor beta chains derived from one specimen sequenced in a study of T cells in Graves' hyperthyroidism and ophthalmopathy. Template material for amplifying TCR beta CDR3 regions consisted of RNA transcripts. The HTBI set primed first-round TCR CDR3 RT-PCR. A single record per CDR3 protein comes from TCRdb applying MiXCR to the multiplex PCR reads. The sample shows about 290,000 distinct CDR3 sequences, around 13% of them seen only once. Sequencing was carried out using blood. All receptors derive from a woman aged 40 to 49 with Graves' hyperthyroidism.

This clonotype was counted many times. The gene calls are TRBV30 and TRBJ1-1; D not certain. The CDR3 covers 13 residues. Trimming took off 1 base at V and 1 base at J, with 7 bases between the two ends. The germline V gene encodes CDR1 GTSNPN and CDR2 SVGIG (reference sequence). CDR3 protein: CAWSAKENTEAFF. In DNA, the CDR3 is TGTGCCTGGAGTGCCAAGGAGAACACTGAAGCTTTCTTT.

This clonotype was picked up a small number of times. The rearrangement links TRBV2 to TRBJ1-5; 11 positions match TRBD1. In germline, CDR1 is SNHLY, CDR2 FYNNEI. Unmatched junction bases numbered 1, after V lost 4 bases and J lost 2 bases. This CDR3 contains 15 residues. In nucleotides, the CDR3 is TGTGCCAGCAGTGGGGGACAGGGGGGCAATCAGCCCCAGCATTTT. It encodes CASSGGQGGNQPQHF.